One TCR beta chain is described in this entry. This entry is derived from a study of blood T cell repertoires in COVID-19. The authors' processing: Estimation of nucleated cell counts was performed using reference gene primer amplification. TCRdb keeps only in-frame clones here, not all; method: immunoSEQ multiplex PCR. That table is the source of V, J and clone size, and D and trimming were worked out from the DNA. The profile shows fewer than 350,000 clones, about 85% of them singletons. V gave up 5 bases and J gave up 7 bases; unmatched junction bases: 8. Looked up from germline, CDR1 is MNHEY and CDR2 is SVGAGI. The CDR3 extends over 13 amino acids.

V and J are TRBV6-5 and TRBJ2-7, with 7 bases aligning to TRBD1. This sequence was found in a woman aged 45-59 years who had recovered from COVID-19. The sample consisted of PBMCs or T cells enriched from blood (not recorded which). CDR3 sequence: CASSTDRSREQYF. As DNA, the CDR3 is TGTGCCAGCAGTACGGACAGGTCCAGGGAGCAGTACTTC.